These 9 T cell receptor beta chains came from one sample sequenced in a study of cytomegalovirus exposure and HLA in healthy donors. PCR was performed using 60 Vbeta and 13 Jbeta primers. Sequencing was performed with immunoSEQ multiplex PCR; in TCRdb, only in-frame clones are kept and a portion is missing. The repertoire consists of about 150,000 clones, with around 80% occurring once and the leading ten covering approximately 6.1%. Material for sequencing was PBMCs. These receptors all stem from a man under 40 in good health and CMV-seropositive.

The CDR3 DNA is TGTGCCAGCAGTTACTCGTCTGGACAGCAGAACACTGAAGCTTTCTTT. This translates into CASSYSSGQQNTEAFF. The gene calls are TRBV6-7 and TRBJ1-1, with D maybe TRBD1 (6 bases). TRBV6-7 is an ORF; its function is uncertain. The CDR3 consists of 16 residues. Between the trimmed V and J ends, which lost 0 bases and 1 base, there was a span of 12 bases.

The table lists this clone with a count of one. The DNA for the CDR3 is TGTGCCAGCAGCTTTGCGGGGGCCGGAGATACGCAGTATTTT. Translation: CASSFAGAGDTQYF. V usage is TRBV7-9 and J usage is TRBJ2-3, with a weak D call TRBD2 (7 bases). CDR1 and CDR2 (germline): SEHNR, FQNEAQ (reference sequence). The CDR3 has 14 amino acids. Trimming removed 3 bases from V and 5 bases from J, with 12 bases in between.

The genes are TRBV4-2 and TRBJ2-1; D possibly corresponds to TRBD1 (5 bases). CDR3 length: 18 amino acids. Per the germline V gene, CDR1 is LGHNA and CDR2 is YNFKEQ. The V end lost 4 bases, the J end lost 0 bases, and 19 bases lay between the germline ends. The CDR3 DNA reads TGTGCCAGCAGCCCTCAGGGTTGGAACGGAATCTCCTACAATGAGCAGTTCTTC. Translating gives CASSPQGWNGISYNEQFF.

This chain uses TRBV27 with TRBJ1-1; no definite D call. The CDR3 contains 14 residues. V lost 0 bases and J lost 5, with 10 bases in between. Germline V gene data show CDR1 as MNHEY and CDR2 as SMNVEV (reference sequence). The CDR3 is CASSLSSEGTEAFF. As DNA, the CDR3 is TGTGCCAGCAGTTTATCGTCGGAGGGAACTGAAGCTTTCTTT.

The chain combines TRBV30 with TRBJ1-1, with 9 nucleotides matching TRBD1. CDR1 and CDR2 from the germline V gene are GTSNPN and SVGIG (reference sequence). J was trimmed by 4 bases and V by 5 bases; bases with no gene match: 20. The CDR3 is made up of 18 amino acids. The CDR3 protein is CAWVRTGQGGSGSTEAFF. The CDR3 DNA follows: TGTGCCTGGGTGCGCACGGGACAGGGAGGGTCGGGTAGCACTGAAGCTTTCTTT. The variable domain in full, with the rest retrieved from reference TRBV30 and TRBJ1-1, is SQTIHQWPATLVQPVGSPLSLECTVEGTSNPNLYWYRQAAGRGLQLLFYSVGIGQISSEVPQNLSASRPQDRQFILSSKKLLLSDSGFYLCAWVRTGQGGSGSTEAFFGQGTRLTVV.

The CDR3 coding sequence is TGTGCCTGGAGTAGCGGGAGCTCCTACGAGCAGTACTTC. This sequence encodes CAWSSGSSYEQYF. This sequence joins TRBV30 and TRBJ2-7; 8 bases agree with TRBD2. Losses at the gene ends were 2 bases for V and 0 bases for J; bases not matched to a gene: 0. The CDR3 loop spans 13 amino acids. Per germline, CDR1 GTSNPN and CDR2 SVGIG (reference sequence).

The chain uses TRBV7-2 and TRBJ2-4, with 8 bases fitting TRBD1. Trimming at V came to 3 bases and at J to 10 bases, leaving 8 bases not matched to a gene. CDR3 length equals 14 residues. Per germline, CDR1 SGHTA and CDR2 FQGNSA. CDR3 protein: CASSFDRGKSIQYF. The CDR3 DNA reads TGTGCCAGCAGCTTCGACAGGGGAAAATCAATTCAGTACTTC. Complete variable domain (other parts from reference TRBV7-2 and TRBJ2-4): GAGVSQSPSNKVTEKGKDVELRCDPISGHTALYWYRQSLGQGLEFLIYFQGNSAPDKSGLPSDRFSAERTGGSVSTLTIQRTQQEDSAVYLCASSFDRGKSIQYFGAGTRLSVL.

The chain has TRBV7-2 and TRBJ2-1; 7 bases align to TRBD2. This CDR3 has 15 amino acids. J was trimmed by 5 bases and V by 3 bases; bases with no gene match: 7. Germline CDR1 SGHTA, CDR2 FQGNSA. The CDR3 reads CASSLASGTNNEQFF. The CDR3 DNA reads as TGTGCCAGCAGCTTGGCTAGCGGTACCAACAATGAGCAGTTCTTC.

The V and J genes are TRBV7-9 and TRBJ1-2; D not resolved. Germline CDR1 and CDR2: SEHNR and FQNEAQ (reference sequence). Trimming removed 4 bases at V and 4 bases at J, with 13 bases between. There are 14 residues in the CDR3. This CDR3 is CASSSSALRYGYTF. The CDR3 coding sequence is TGTGCCAGCAGCTCGAGCGCACTACGCTATGGCTACACCTTC.